Listed below are T cell receptor beta chains from one sample, sequenced in a study of human T cells and chemical hapten exposure. TCRdb called the RACE reads again in MiXCR, with one record for every CDR3 protein. This sample has over 50,000 distinct CDR3 sequences, with approximately 9.6% found just once. This material consisted of whole blood, taken in connection with sensitization to the hapten diphenylcyclopropenone (DPC). All receptors derive from a woman aged 25 to 45 with alopecia areata. Some clones in this sample may be carry-over from other donors' samples. The CDR3 runs from the conserved cysteine through the conserved F or W.

v_gene | CDR3aa
TRBV2 | CASRKGLNSNQPQHF
TRBV28 | CASSLLGLADYNEQFF
TRBV6-5 | CASSYSFPNYGYTF
TRBV5-6 | CASSFGTGPNYGYTF
TRBV28 | CASTLSRANSPLHF
TRBV2 | CASSEKGVRAGELFF
TRBV5-1 | CASSLSPSGGTDTQYF
TRBV13 | CASSLDRGQPQHF
TRBV3-1 | CASSQGRVSDTQYF
TRBV2 | CASSGYSNYGYTF
TRBV28 | CASTSQGVYNEQFF
TRBV6-2/TRBV6-3 | CASSYPSRRDNQPQHF
TRBV7-9 | CASSRKQGATGNTIYF
TRBV3-2 | CASSPTGRGLNQPQHF
TRBV5-1 | CASSLDSRGTEAFF
TRBV15 | CATSRVSRGPTDTQYF
TRBV12-3/TRBV12-4 | CASSLAERPTDTQYF
TRBV7-2 | CASRAPGRRFSGANVLTF
TRBV29-1 | CSVSGTLTDTQYF
TRBV27 | CASSQGTLNSPLHF
TRBV4-2 | CASSHRALGETGELFF
TRBV12-3/TRBV12-4 | CASIRQGTSGANVLTF
TRBV4-1 | CASSQDRVSLGTQYF
TRBV20-1 | CSRGTVNTGELFF
TRBV28 | CASSLGQFTEAFF
TRBV6-5 | CASSYSGTGGQLHQPQHF
TRBV7-9 | CASSLGGRAEQYF
TRBV28 | CASIKTGPGDTQYF
TRBV6-5 | CASGESAMLTGANVLTF
TRBV9 | CASSAGTGPSYEQYF
TRBV28 | CASGTGGLNTEAFF
TRBV6-2/TRBV6-3 | CASSGQSSYEQYF
TRBV29-1 | CSAGGLAGAYNEQFF
TRBV21-1 | CANLQGPYSNQPQHF
TRBV6-2/TRBV6-3 | CASRLLEDRDNEQFF